Each of the 29 T cell receptor beta chains below was sequenced from the same sample in a study of PD-L1 blockade in urothelial cancer. The table came from immunoSEQ multiplex PCR; TCRdb's copy has only in-frame clones and leaves some out. The sample has fewer than 60,000 clones; around 80% are singletons. The time point was: pretreatment peripheral blood. This specimen was PBMCs, taken around atezolizumab (anti-PD-L1) treatment. The receptors were sampled from a man in his 70s with urothelial cancer.

The V and J genes are TRBV6-1 and TRBJ1-2, with D tentatively TRBD1 (6 bases). Germline V gene lookup returns CDR1 MNHNS and CDR2 SASEGT. The V gene lost 2 bases and the J gene lost 2 bases, with 18 bases spanning the gap. The CDR3 spans 17 residues. This chain's CDR3 is CASSESSGQGRNYGYTF. The CDR3 coding sequence is TGTGCCAGCAGTGAATCCTCCGGGCAGGGGAGAAACTATGGCTACACCTTC.

This chain joins TRBV27 and TRBJ2-7; a weak D match, TRBD2 (6 bases). The CDR3 totals 11 residues. V was cut by 7 bases and J by 3 bases, with 7 bases left in between. Germline V CDR1 and CDR2: MNHEY, SMNVEV (reference sequence). CDR3 sequence: CASMGGYEQYF. The DNA for the CDR3 is TGTGCCAGCATGGGGGGCTACGAGCAGTACTTC.

This clone was observed once. This rearrangement joins TRBV18 to TRBJ2-7, with TRBD2 matching over 8 bases. Losses at the gene ends were 6 bases for V and 0 bases for J; bases not matched to a gene: 4. The CDR3 has 14 amino acids. Germline CDR1 and CDR2: KGHSH and LQKENI. CDR3 loop: CASSSGTSSYEQYF. The CDR3 DNA reads as TGTGCCAGCTCTTCCGGGACTAGCTCCTACGAGCAGTACTTC. Full variable domain (missing parts from reference TRBV18 and TRBJ2-7): NAGVMQNPRHLVRRRGQEARLRCSPMKGHSHVYWYRQLPEEGLKFMVYLQKENIIDESGMPKERFSAEFPKEGPSILRIQQVVRGDSAAYFCASSSGTSSYEQYFGPGTRLTVT.

V usage is TRBV20-1 and J usage is TRBJ2-3, with D possibly matching TRBD2 (5 bases). From germline, CDR1 is DFQATT and CDR2 SNEGSKA (reference sequence). CDR3 length equals 11 residues. The CDR3: CRSTNPDTQYF. The DNA of the CDR3 is TGCAGATCGACTAATCCAGATACGCAGTATTTT.

The chain has TRBV7-9 and TRBJ1-2; D is perhaps TRBD1 (5 bases). Germline V gene sequence: CDR1 SEHNR, CDR2 FQNEAQ (reference sequence). Trimming took 5 bases from V and 11 from J, leaving 21 bases between them. The CDR3 has 14 amino acids. CDR3 bases: TGTGCCAGCAGCGGGGCGTCCGGGAGAGGAGTTTACACCTTC. Translated: CASSGASGRGVYTF.

This chain uses TRBV6-6 with TRBJ2-7; possibly TRBD1 for D (6 bases). CDR3 length: 14 residues. CDR1 and CDR2 from the germline V gene are MNHNY and SVGAGI (reference sequence). V lost 5 bases, J lost 3 bases, and 14 bases lay in between. The CDR3 sequence is CASSPGGLDYEQYF. In nucleotides, the CDR3 is TGTGCCAGCAGTCCTGGGGGCTTGGACTACGAGCAGTACTTC.

The chain recombines TRBV7-9 with TRBJ1-2, with D unclear. Germline V lookup: CDR1 SEHNR, CDR2 FQNEAQ (reference sequence). Deletions cut 5 bases from V and 8 bases from J, with 12 bases between. The CDR3 is 12 residues long. The CDR3 region has the DNA TGTGCCAGCAGCGGCACAGCTTGGGGCTACACCTTC. Amino acid sequence: CASSGTAWGYTF.

The chain is built from TRBV6-1 and TRBJ2-7; a weak D match, TRBD2 (6 bases). Trimming took off 6 bases at V and 6 bases at J, with 18 bases between the two ends. This CDR3 contains 14 residues. Looked up from germline, CDR1 is MNHNS and CDR2 is SASEGT. Here the CDR3 DNA reads TGTGCCAGCAGCGCCGAGGTCCCGGAGGGCGAGCAGTACTTC. It translates to CASSAEVPEGEQYF.

The sample holds one count of this clone. The chain recombines TRBV27 with TRBJ2-2; TRBD2 agrees at 7 bases. The CDR3 extends over 15 amino acids. Trimming took 4 bases from V and 6 from J; bases not matched to a gene: 8. In germline, CDR1 is MNHEY, CDR2 SMNVEV (reference sequence). The CDR3 region is CASSSQPGRAGELFF. CDR3 sequence (DNA): TGTGCCAGCAGTTCTCAGCCGGGGAGGGCCGGGGAGCTGTTTTTT.

This chain uses TRBV10-3 with TRBJ1-1; D is perhaps TRBD1 (6 bases). With 5 bases removed from V and 1 base from J, the gap between germline ends came to 11 bases. Germline V gives CDR1 ENHRY, CDR2 SYGVKD. The CDR3 has 14 amino acids. For the CDR3, the DNA is TGTGCCATCAGTAATGTACAGGGGAACACTGAAGCTTTCTTT. This codes for CAISNVQGNTEAFF.

As DNA, the CDR3 is TGTGCCAGCAGCTTCATAAGCGGGAGACGTGTCTGGGAGTTCTTC. Protein sequence: CASSFISGRRVWEFF. This chain links TRBV11-2 with TRBJ2-1, with 8 nucleotides matching TRBD2. Germline CDR1 SGHAT, CDR2 FQNNGV. This CDR3 is 15 amino acids long. V lost 3 bases and J lost 14; bases outside the gene matches: 15.

This chain connects TRBV7-3 to TRBJ2-2, with D maybe TRBD2 (6 bases). V was shortened by 1 base and J by 6 bases, with 9 bases between the two germline ends. Germline CDR1 and CDR2: SGHTA and FQGTGA. The CDR3 spans 14 residues. The CDR3 nucleotides are TGTGCCAGCAGCTTAATGTCGGGGGCCGGGGAGCTGTTTTTT. Residues: CASSLMSGAGELFF.

This clone was seen just once. The chain links TRBV28 to TRBJ2-7, with 7 nucleotides matching TRBD1. The length of the CDR3 is 15 residues. The V gene end was trimmed by 5 bases and the J gene end by 7 bases; junction bases not matched to a gene: 14. Germline V lookup: CDR1 MDHEN, CDR2 SYDVKM. This CDR3 reads CASSGWDRASSEQYF. For the CDR3, the DNA is TGTGCCAGCAGTGGATGGGACAGAGCCTCTTCGGAGCAGTACTTC.

This clone appeared a single time. The V gene is TRBV5-1, the J gene TRBJ2-1; TRBD2 matches 10 bases. The CDR3 is 15 residues long. V dropped 1 base and J dropped 9; count of bases not matched to a gene: 7. CDR1 and CDR2 (germline): SGHRS, YFSETQ. CDR3: CASSLTSGTQREQFF. CDR3 in DNA: TGCGCCAGCAGCTTGACTAGCGGGACACAGCGTGAGCAGTTCTTC.

DNA for the CDR3: TGTGCCAGCAGCCAAGCCAGGGGTCCTGGGGAAGCTTTCTTT. It encodes CASSQARGPGEAFF. V gene TRBV14 combines with J gene TRBJ1-1; perhaps TRBD1 as D (6 bases). With 1 base removed from V and 8 bases from J, the gap between germline ends came to 14 bases. Germline CDR1 SGHDN, CDR2 FVKESK. The CDR3 consists of 14 residues.

This clone showed up just a few times. The CDR3 reads CATSRAGSGARHYGYTF. CDR3 nucleotides: TGTGCCACCAGCAGAGCCGGTTCAGGGGCCCGTCACTATGGCTACACCTTC. The chain employs TRBV15 and TRBJ1-2; possible D gene TRBD1, 6 bases. Germline lookup yields CDR1 LNHNV and CDR2 YYDKDF (reference sequence). Trimming took off 1 base at V and 3 bases at J, with 18 bases between the two ends. The CDR3 spans 17 residues.

The V and J genes are TRBV6-1 and TRBJ2-3, with 12 bases lining up with TRBD2. The CDR3 covers 18 residues. V trimming: 4 bases; J trimming: 0 bases; junction bases outside the gene matches: 8. Germline CDR1 and CDR2: MNHNS and SASEGT. This chain's CDR3 is CASSVGLAGGPSTDTQYF. CDR3 nucleotides: TGTGCCAGCAGTGTAGGGCTAGCGGGAGGGCCCAGCACAGATACGCAGTATTTT.

The CDR3 loop reads CASSSYGTGRKETQYF. DNA of the CDR3: TGTGCCAGCAGTTCGTACGGGACAGGGAGAAAAGAGACCCAGTACTTC. V and J are TRBV27 and TRBJ2-5; TRBD1 aligns across 9 bases. The CDR3 totals 16 residues. CDR1 is MNHEY and CDR2 is SMNVEV in the germline V gene (reference sequence). Losses at the gene ends were 4 bases for V and 3 bases for J; bases not matched to a gene: 9.

The chain carries TRBV5-4 and TRBJ1-3, with 7 bases fitting TRBD1. The CDR3 extends over 13 amino acids. CDR1 and CDR2 (germline): SGHNT, YYREEE (reference sequence). The J segment lost 4 bases and the V segment lost 4 bases, leaving 2 bases of the junction unmatched. DNA of the CDR3: TGTGCCAGCAGCCAGACAGGGGGAAACACCATATATTTT. This codes for CASSQTGGNTIYF.

The CDR3 DNA reads TGTGCCAGCAGCCTCAGGACAGATATGAACACTGAAGCTTTCTTT. Its protein is CASSLRTDMNTEAFF. V usage is TRBV9 and J usage is TRBJ1-1; weak D call: TRBD1 (6 bases). Germline values: CDR1 SGDLS, CDR2 YYNGEE. The length of the CDR3 is 15 residues. V lost 4 bases to trimming and J lost 0 bases, with 13 bases between them.

This chain links TRBV10-3 with TRBJ2-5, with 10 bases lining up with TRBD1. Germline values: CDR1 ENHRY, CDR2 SYGVKD. The junction had 7 bases not matched to a gene; V was cut back by 10 bases and J by 2 bases. This CDR3 has 14 amino acids. The chain's CDR3 is CATIEDRGQETQYF. Here the CDR3 DNA reads TGTGCCACCATTGAGGACAGGGGGCAAGAGACCCAGTACTTC.

This chain uses TRBV7-9 with TRBJ2-5, with 10 positions matching TRBD2. V lost 3 bases, J lost 1 base, and 5 bases stayed unmatched. Germline V gives CDR1 SEHNR, CDR2 FQNEAQ (reference sequence). This CDR3 has 16 residues. The CDR3 nucleotides read TGTGCCAGCAGCTTCCTAGCGGGAGCCTCCCAAGAGACCCAGTACTTC. Its protein is CASSFLAGASQETQYF. Supplemented by reference TRBV7-9 and TRBJ2-5, the full variable domain reads DTGVSQNPRHKITKRGQNVTFRCDPISEHNRLYWYRQTLGQGPEFLTYFQNEAQLEKSRLLSDRFSAERPKGSFSTLEIQRTEQGDSAMYLCASSFLAGASQETQYFGPGTRLLVL.

The chain has TRBV4-3 and TRBJ1-4, with D maybe TRBD1 (6 bases). In germline, CDR1 is LGHNA, CDR2 YSLEER. The ends were cut back, 1 base at V and 11 bases at J, with 14 bases in the middle. This CDR3 contains 14 residues. CDR3 nucleotide sequence: TGCGCCAGCAGCCAAGGGGGGGGCGCCGGGAAACTGTTTTTT. Encoded protein: CASSQGGGAGKLFF.

The chain joins TRBV7-3 to TRBJ1-1; D unclear. The CDR3 covers 14 residues. Germline-derived CDR1 and CDR2 are SGHTA and FQGTGA. Trimming pared 2 bases from V and 4 bases from J, leaving 11 bases between. CDR3 DNA: TGTGCCAGCAGCTTACAGCCAGGAGGCACTGAAGCTTTCTTT. It yields the protein CASSLQPGGTEAFF.

The chain joins TRBV6-5 to TRBJ2-7, with 12 bases lining up with TRBD2. After removal of 4 bases from V and 3 bases from J, the junction contained 1 base not matched to a gene. The germline CDR1 and CDR2 sequences are MNHEY and SVGAGI. CDR3 length equals 14 residues. The CDR3 protein is CASSLTSGSYEQYF. CDR3 bases: TGTGCCAGCAGTTTGACTAGCGGGAGCTACGAGCAGTACTTC.

The chain links TRBV9 to TRBJ1-1; a weak D match, TRBD1 (5 bases). The length of the CDR3 is 15 residues. V shed 3 bases and J shed 0 bases, with 12 bases lying between them. Germline V gene lookup returns CDR1 SGDLS and CDR2 YYNGEE. CDR3 sequence: CASSGGGTLNTEAFF. CDR3 sequence (DNA): TGTGCCAGCAGCGGGGGGGGAACATTGAACACTGAAGCTTTCTTT.

The V gene is TRBV7-8, the J gene TRBJ1-1; TRBD1 matches at 8 bases. This CDR3 contains 14 residues. The V gene end was trimmed by 4 bases and the J gene end by 5 bases; junction bases not matched to a gene: 6. CDR1 is SGHVS and CDR2 is FQNEAQ in the germline V gene. CDR3 nucleotide sequence: TGTGCCAGCAGCTCTGCAGGGGGCTGGACTGAAGCTTTCTTT. Its translation is CASSSAGGWTEAFF.

This chain uses TRBV6-1 with TRBJ2-2, with D unresolved. This CDR3 contains 11 residues. With 1 base removed from V and 9 bases from J, the gap between germline ends came to 3 bases. Germline V lookup: CDR1 MNHNS, CDR2 SASEGT. In DNA form, the CDR3 reads TGTGCCAGCAGTGAAGGGCGGGAGCTGTTTTTT. This codes for CASSEGRELFF.

The rearrangement links TRBV7-6 to TRBJ2-1, with 10 bases fitting TRBD1. The ends lost 4 bases at V and 6 bases at J; junction bases unmatched: 6. Per germline, CDR1 SGHVS and CDR2 FNYEAQ. This CDR3 contains 15 residues. The DNA of the CDR3 is TGTGCCAGCAGCTACGGGACAGGGGTGGGCAATGAGCAGTTCTTC. This sequence encodes CASSYGTGVGNEQFF.